One and the same sample provided the 29 T cell receptor beta chains below, sequenced in a study of T cell changes during pregnancy in multiple sclerosis. The repertoire was sequenced with immunoSEQ multiplex PCR; TCRdb's copy has only in-frame clones and lacks some. The data contain some 100,000 clones, approximately 94% of them seen just once; the ten biggest clones take up approximately 0.88%. The input for sequencing was peripheral blood, taken before pregnancy. The origin of the receptors is a female donor with multiple sclerosis, enrolled in a pregnancy study.

V usage is TRBV11-2 and J usage is TRBJ2-3; 13 nucleotides line up with TRBD2. CDR1 is SGHAT, CDR2 FQNNGV, per germline. This CDR3 comprises 18 residues. Losses at the gene ends were 2 bases for V and 0 bases for J; bases not matched to a gene: 5. The CDR3 reads CASSLILLAGGSTDTQYF. CDR3 coding DNA: TGTGCCAGCAGCTTAATTCTACTAGCGGGAGGGAGCACAGATACGCAGTATTTT.

This chain connects TRBV18 to TRBJ2-2; D is perhaps TRBD2 (5 bases). V was shortened by 5 bases and J by 6 bases, with 10 bases between the two germline ends. Germline V lookup: CDR1 KGHSH, CDR2 LQKENI. The CDR3 loop spans 13 amino acids. The CDR3 loop reads CASSRLEAGELFF. The CDR3 DNA is TGTGCCAGCTCAAGACTGGAGGCCGGGGAGCTGTTTTTT.

This clone was detected only a few times. The V call is TRBV16, the J call TRBJ1-3, with D unresolved. V was cut by 4 bases and J by 0 bases, with 7 bases left in between. The CDR3 loop spans 14 amino acids. Germline lookup yields CDR1 KGHSY and CDR2 FQNENV. CDR3 sequence reads: CASSPRVSGNTIYF. CDR3 DNA sequence: TGTGCCAGCAGCCCGCGGGTCTCTGGAAACACCATATATTTT.

The rearrangement uses TRBV5-1 and TRBJ2-2; TRBD2 is a possible D gene (6 bases). Germline values: CDR1 SGHRS, CDR2 YFSETQ. The CDR3 runs 16 residues. V was trimmed by 0 bases and J by 7 bases, leaving 16 bases between them. The CDR3 nucleotides read TGCGCCAGCAGCTTGGACGGGACTCGAACCCTCGGGGAGCTGTTTTTT. The encoded protein is CASSLDGTRTLGELFF.

The chain has TRBV5-1 and TRBJ1-1; D unclear. The germline V gene encodes CDR1 SGHRS and CDR2 YFSETQ. Trimming cost V 0 bases and J 4 bases, with 10 bases left between them. This CDR3 contains 14 residues. In nucleotides, the CDR3 is TGCGCCAGCAGCTTGGCGGGCGCGGGCACTGAAGCTTTCTTT. Translated, it gives CASSLAGAGTEAFF.

This sequence joins TRBV29-1 and TRBJ2-2; TRBD2 might be the D (5 bases). The CDR3 consists of 14 residues. V was trimmed by 1 base and J by 2 bases, leaving 8 bases between them. In germline, CDR1 is SQVTM, CDR2 ANQGSEA. The CDR3 DNA follows: TGCAGCGTTGAAGTTGGGAGTAACACCGGGGAGCTGTTTTTT. It yields the protein CSVEVGSNTGELFF.

This clone was found a few times. The rearrangement uses TRBV6-1 and TRBJ1-2; 7 bases map to TRBD1. CDR3 length equals 12 residues. The germline CDR1 and CDR2 sequences are MNHNS and SASEGT. The V and J ends lost 6 bases and 5 bases, in that order; junction bases with no gene match: 3. CDR3 nucleotides: TGTGCCAGCAGGGGACAGAGATATGGCTACACCTTC. This gives the protein CASRGQRYGYTF.

The CDR3 here is CASSLDLLEAFF. The CDR3 DNA reads TGCGCCAGCAGCTTGGATCTTCTTGAAGCTTTCTTT. V gene TRBV5-1 combines with J gene TRBJ1-1; D gene uncertain. The CDR3 runs 12 residues. Trimming took 0 bases from V and 7 from J, leaving 7 bases between them. CDR1 SGHRS and CDR2 YFSETQ come from the germline V gene.

The DNA of the CDR3 is TGTGCCACCAGCAGAGTGGGGAGGACAGGGGCCCTCCCCAATCAGCCCCAGCATTTT. Its translation is CATSRVGRTGALPNQPQHF. This chain links TRBV15 with TRBJ1-5, with 9 bases identical to TRBD1. The germline gives CDR1 LNHNV, CDR2 YYDKDF (reference sequence). The CDR3 sequence is 19 residues long. V dropped 1 base and J dropped 3; count of bases not matched to a gene: 13.

The rearrangement uses TRBV28 and TRBJ2-4; 9 positions match TRBD1. This CDR3 is built from 17 residues. The V gene end was trimmed by 2 bases and the J gene end by 7 bases; junction bases not matched to a gene: 12. Germline CDR1 and CDR2: MDHEN and SYDVKM. The CDR3 DNA sequence: TGTGCCAGCAGTTTAAGTCACCTTACAGGGGGCATGAACATTCAGTACTTC. Residues: CASSLSHLTGGMNIQYF. The full variable domain, rest sourced from reference TRBV28 and TRBJ2-4, is DVKVTQSSRYLVKRTGEKVFLECVQDMDHENMFWYRQDPGLGLRLIYFSYDVKMKEKGDIPEGYSVSREKKERFSLILESASTNQTSMYLCASSLSHLTGGMNIQYFGAGTRLSVL.

The genes are TRBV5-5 and TRBJ2-1; 7 bases fit TRBD1. Germline CDR1 SGHKS, CDR2 YYEKEE (reference sequence). The ends lost 2 bases at V and 6 bases at J; junction bases unmatched: 8. The CDR3 covers 15 residues. The CDR3: CASSFNQGVINEQFF. Written as DNA, the CDR3 is TGTGCCAGCAGCTTTAACCAGGGGGTTATCAATGAGCAGTTCTTC.

J is TRBJ1-3 and V is TRBV28, with D possibly being TRBD1 (5 bases). The CDR3 has 15 residues. Germline loops: CDR1 MDHEN, CDR2 SYDVKM. The V end lost 6 bases, the J end lost 5 bases, and 17 bases lay between the germline ends. The CDR3 nucleotides read TGTGCCAGCAGCCCCCCGGGGGGTTTAAGAAACACCATATATTTT. Translating gives CASSPPGGLRNTIYF.

The rearrangement uses TRBV6-4 and TRBJ2-1, with D perhaps matching TRBD1 (5 bases). CDR3 length equals 13 residues. The germline gives CDR1 MRHNA, CDR2 SNTAGT. Trimming pared 0 bases from V and 9 bases from J, leaving 9 bases between. Here the CDR3 DNA reads TGTGCCAGCAGTGACTCGGGGCGTGGTGAGCAGTTCTTC. Amino acids: CASSDSGRGEQFF.

The chain combines TRBV15 with TRBJ2-2; no reliable D call. Germline CDR1 is LNHNV and CDR2 is YYDKDF (reference sequence). CDR3 length: 16 residues. Trimming stripped 3 bases from V and 2 bases from J, with 13 bases between. The CDR3 DNA sequence: TGTGCCACCAGCAGTTTGGCTGCCCTTAACACCGGGGAGCTGTTTTTT. Protein product: CATSSLAALNTGELFF. Complete variable domain (other parts from reference TRBV15 and TRBJ2-2): DAMVIQNPRYQVTQFGKPVTLSCSQTLNHNVMYWYQQKSSQAPKLLFHYYDKDFNNEADTPDNFQSRRPNTSFCFLDIRSPGLGDTAMYLCATSSLAALNTGELFFGEGSRLTVL.

The chain recombines TRBV2 with TRBJ2-7; 7 positions agree with TRBD2. This CDR3 contains 13 residues. Germline CDR1 is SNHLY and CDR2 is FYNNEI. The ends lost 6 bases at V and 0 bases at J; junction bases unmatched: 2. CDR3 DNA sequence: TGTGCCAGCAGCCTAGCGGTCTCCTACGAGCAGTACTTC. This codes for CASSLAVSYEQYF. The variable domain in full, completed from reference TRBV2 and TRBJ2-7, reads EPEVTQTPSHQVTQMGQEVILRCVPISNHLYFYWYRQILGQKVEFLVSFYNNEISEKSEIFDDQFSVERPDGSNFTLKIRSTKLEDSAMYFCASSLAVSYEQYFGPGTRLTVT.

This clone has just one count. V gene TRBV5-1 combines with J gene TRBJ2-5; 9 bases are a match to TRBD2. The CDR3 has 15 amino acids. The V gene's germline CDR1 is SGHRS and CDR2 YFSETQ. The J segment lost 4 bases and the V segment lost 4 bases, leaving 8 bases of the junction unmatched. CDR3 loop: CASSTSGTSLETQYF. CDR3 nucleotides: TGCGCCAGCAGCACCTCCGGGACTAGCCTAGAGACCCAGTACTTC.

The gene calls are TRBV6-5 and TRBJ2-1; 9 bases are a match to TRBD1. The trim removed 8 bases at V and 4 bases at J, leaving 6 bases unmatched. Germline-derived CDR1 and CDR2 are MNHEY and SVGAGI. The CDR3 sequence is 14 residues long. The CDR3 bases are TGTGCCAGCTTCACCGGGACAGGGTACAATGAGCAGTTCTTC. This encodes CASFTGTGYNEQFF.

The chain has TRBV2 and TRBJ2-7, with 8 bases that match TRBD2. With 10 bases clipped from V and 3 bases from J, the junction kept 8 bases outside the gene matches. CDR1 is SNHLY, CDR2 FYNNEI, per germline. This CDR3 comprises 13 residues. The CDR3 sequence: CATKRGGVYEQYF. CDR3 nucleotides: TGTGCCACCAAACGGGGGGGTGTCTACGAGCAGTACTTC.

The genes are TRBV6-5 and TRBJ2-5; 7 positions agree with TRBD2. The CDR3 contains 15 residues. The germline V gene has CDR1 MNHEY and CDR2 SVGAGI. After removal of 2 bases from V and 2 bases from J, the junction contained 5 bases not matched to a gene. CDR3 sequence reads: CASSYGAGSQETQYF. DNA for the CDR3: TGTGCCAGCAGTTACGGAGCGGGATCTCAAGAGACCCAGTACTTC.

The CDR3 coding sequence is TGTGCCTGGATCCTTAGCGGGGGGGGCGCAGATACGCAGTATTTT. It specifies CAWILSGGGADTQYF. The chain couples TRBV30 to TRBJ2-3; 11 positions match TRBD2. This CDR3 contains 15 residues. Germline V gene lookup returns CDR1 GTSNPN and CDR2 SVGIG (reference sequence). J was trimmed by 4 bases and V by 4 bases; bases with no gene match: 7.

The chain uses TRBV6-1 and TRBJ2-7, with D maybe TRBD2 (6 bases). CDR1 and CDR2 (germline): MNHNS, SASEGT. V lost 7 bases and J 0 bases, leaving 16 bases between the germline ends. The CDR3 runs to 15 residues. The CDR3 spells CASNPLATSSYEQYF. CDR3 in DNA: TGTGCCAGCAACCCCCTAGCGACCAGCTCCTACGAGCAGTACTTC.

The chain carries TRBV30 and TRBJ2-3; D is undetermined. The CDR3 length is 13 residues. V was clipped by 0 bases and J by 2 bases, with 6 bases between them. The germline CDR1 and CDR2 sequences are GTSNPN and SVGIG (reference sequence). The CDR3 spells CAWSVRFTDTQYF. CDR3 DNA sequence: TGTGCCTGGAGTGTGAGATTCACAGATACGCAGTATTTT.

In nucleotides, the CDR3 is TGTGCCAGCAGCTTAGGACTTAGCGCAGATACGCAGTATTTT. Its translation: CASSLGLSADTQYF. The chain has TRBV7-9 and TRBJ2-3, with a weak D call TRBD2 (5 bases). Germline CDR1 SEHNR, CDR2 FQNEAQ (reference sequence). The CDR3 covers 14 residues. Trimming removed 1 base at V and 4 bases at J, with 9 bases between.

The chain has TRBV28 and TRBJ2-3, with 8 bases aligning to TRBD1. CDR3 length equals 16 residues. J was trimmed by 1 base and V by 0 bases; bases with no gene match: 3. Looked up from germline, CDR1 is MDHEN and CDR2 is SYDVKM. DNA of the CDR3: TGTGCCAGCAGTTTATGGCAGGGGGCCGGCACAGATACGCAGTATTTT. It codes for CASSLWQGAGTDTQYF.

The CDR3 loop reads CAIAESGILYEQYF. The CDR3 nucleotides read TGTGCCATCGCTGAGTCCGGGATCCTCTACGAGCAGTACTTC. V is TRBV10-3 and J is TRBJ2-7, with D maybe TRBD2 (5 bases). V lost 8 bases and J 3 bases, leaving 17 bases between the germline ends. The CDR3 totals 14 residues. Germline V gives CDR1 ENHRY, CDR2 SYGVKD.

The V and J genes are TRBV7-2 and TRBJ2-7; 9 nucleotides match TRBD2. The ends lost 2 bases at V and 2 bases at J; junction bases unmatched: 4. CDR1 and CDR2 from the germline V gene are SGHTA and FQGNSA. This CDR3 has 15 residues. CDR3 sequence (DNA): TGTGCCAGCAGCTTATCCCTAGCGGGACCCTACGAGCAGTACTTC. Protein sequence: CASSLSLAGPYEQYF.

The rearrangement joins TRBV29-1 to TRBJ1-3; 8 bases map to TRBD1. CDR1 and CDR2 (germline): SQVTM, ANQGSEA. This CDR3 region has 13 residues. V was clipped by 7 bases and J by 2 bases; unmatched bases: 4. CDR3 amino acids: CSAEQGAGNTIYF. DNA for the CDR3: TGCAGCGCCGAACAGGGGGCTGGAAACACCATATATTTT.

The chain recombines TRBV19 with TRBJ1-2; D gene uncertain. Trimming took 8 bases from V and 2 from J, leaving 9 bases between them. The CDR3 spans 12 residues. Germline V gene sequence: CDR1 LNHDA, CDR2 SQIVND (reference sequence). The CDR3 nucleotides are TGTGCCAGTCGCGGGGAGAACTATGGCTACACCTTC. Its protein is CASRGENYGYTF.

The J gene is TRBJ2-1, the V gene TRBV7-3, with D hard to call. V lost 5 bases and J lost 7, with 12 bases in between. CDR3 length: 13 residues. The germline V gene encodes CDR1 SGHTA and CDR2 FQGTGA. CDR3 amino acids: CASSGRYGNEQFF. The CDR3 nucleotides are TGTGCCAGCAGCGGCCGGTACGGGAATGAGCAGTTCTTC.